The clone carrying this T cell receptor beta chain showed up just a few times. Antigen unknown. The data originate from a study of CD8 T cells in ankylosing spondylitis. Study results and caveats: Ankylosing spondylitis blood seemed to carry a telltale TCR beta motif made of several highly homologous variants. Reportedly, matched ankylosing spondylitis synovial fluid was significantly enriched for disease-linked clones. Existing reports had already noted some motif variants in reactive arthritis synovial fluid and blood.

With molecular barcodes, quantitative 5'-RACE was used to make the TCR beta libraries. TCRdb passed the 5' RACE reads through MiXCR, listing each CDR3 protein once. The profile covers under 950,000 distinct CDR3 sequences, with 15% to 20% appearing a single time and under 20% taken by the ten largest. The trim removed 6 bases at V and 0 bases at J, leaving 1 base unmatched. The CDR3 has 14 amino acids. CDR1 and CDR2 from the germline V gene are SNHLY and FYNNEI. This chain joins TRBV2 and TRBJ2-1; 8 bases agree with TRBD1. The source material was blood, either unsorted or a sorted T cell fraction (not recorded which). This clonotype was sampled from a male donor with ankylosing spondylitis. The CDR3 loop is CASRGQASYNEQFF. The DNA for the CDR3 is TGTGCCAGCAGGGGACAGGCCTCCTACAATGAGCAGTTCTTC.